The sequence of this T cell receptor (beta chain) was determined in a study of beta chain features in type 1 diabetes. This clone was counted a few times. Its antigen remains unknown. Whole-study results and caveats: For Type 1 diabetes patients, all four CD4+ subsets carried TCRB CDR3s that were moderately but significantly shorter. Shorter templates might be favored by PCR, equally in patients and controls.

This CDR3 comprises 14 residues. The V gene's germline CDR1 is SGDLS and CDR2 YYNGEE. Trimming stripped 0 bases from V and 0 bases from J, with 4 bases between. Expressed TCRB transcripts were sequenced, since all the RNA that had been isolated was reverse transcribed. Here immunoSEQ multiplex PCR was the method, and the copy in TCRdb shows in-frame clones only, minus some. The data hold about 660,000 clones, with around 15% observed a single time. Sequencing input: naive CD4+ T cells from blood. The receptor comes from a man younger than 35 with type 1 diabetes. The genes are TRBV9 and TRBJ1-5; D not resolved. CDR3 coding DNA: TGTGCCAGCAGCGTAGGAGGTAGCAATCAGCCCCAGCATTTT. Its translation is CASSVGGSNQPQHF.